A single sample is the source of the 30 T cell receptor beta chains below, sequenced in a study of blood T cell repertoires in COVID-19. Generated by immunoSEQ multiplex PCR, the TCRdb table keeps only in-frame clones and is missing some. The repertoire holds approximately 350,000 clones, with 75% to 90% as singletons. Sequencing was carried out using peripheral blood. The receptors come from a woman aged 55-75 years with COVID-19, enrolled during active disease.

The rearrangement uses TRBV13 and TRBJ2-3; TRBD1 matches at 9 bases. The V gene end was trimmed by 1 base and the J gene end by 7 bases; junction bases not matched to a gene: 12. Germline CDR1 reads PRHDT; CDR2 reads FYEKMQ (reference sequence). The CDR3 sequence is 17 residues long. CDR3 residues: CASSLVQDRDRANTQYF. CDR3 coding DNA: TGTGCCAGCAGCTTAGTCCAAGACCGGGACAGGGCAAATACGCAGTATTTT.

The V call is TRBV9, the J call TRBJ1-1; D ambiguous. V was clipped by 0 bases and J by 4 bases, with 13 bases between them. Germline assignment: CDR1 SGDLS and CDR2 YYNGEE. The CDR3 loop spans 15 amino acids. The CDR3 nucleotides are TGTGCCAGCAGCGTAGCTGGGGAGGTCAGCACTGAAGCTTTCTTT. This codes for CASSVAGEVSTEAFF.

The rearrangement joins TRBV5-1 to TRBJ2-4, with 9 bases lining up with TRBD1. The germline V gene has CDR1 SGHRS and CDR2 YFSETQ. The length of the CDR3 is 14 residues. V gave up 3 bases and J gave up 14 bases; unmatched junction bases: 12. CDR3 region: CASSSNPGQGDEYF. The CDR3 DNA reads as TGCGCCAGCAGCTCGAACCCGGGACAGGGTGATGAGTACTTC.

CDR3 protein: CASNPLNRDSYEQYF. The CDR3, as DNA: TGTGCCAGCAACCCACTGAACAGGGACTCCTACGAGCAGTACTTC. The chain employs TRBV7-9 and TRBJ2-7, with a weak D call TRBD1 (6 bases). CDR1 is SEHNR, CDR2 FQNEAQ, per germline (reference sequence). This CDR3 has 15 amino acids. V was pared by 7 bases and J by 0 bases, with 16 bases between. Combining the CDR3 with reference TRBV7-9 and TRBJ2-7 gives the whole variable domain DTGVSQNPRHKITKRGQNVTFRCDPISEHNRLYWYRQTLGQGPEFLTYFQNEAQLEKSRLLSDRFSAERPKGSFSTLEIQRTEQGDSAMYLCASNPLNRDSYEQYFGPGTRLTVT.

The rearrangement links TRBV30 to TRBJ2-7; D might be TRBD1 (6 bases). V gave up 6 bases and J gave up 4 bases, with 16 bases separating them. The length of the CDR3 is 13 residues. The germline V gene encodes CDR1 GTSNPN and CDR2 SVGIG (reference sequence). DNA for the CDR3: TGTGCCTGTAGTCGTCCAGGGGTTTACGAGCAGTACTTC. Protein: CACSRPGVYEQYF.

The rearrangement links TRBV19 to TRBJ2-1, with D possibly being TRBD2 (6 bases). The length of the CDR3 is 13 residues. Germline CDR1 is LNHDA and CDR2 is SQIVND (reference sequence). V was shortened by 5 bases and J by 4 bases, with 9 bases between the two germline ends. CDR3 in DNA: TGTGCCAGTAGTCCGGGACTTTACAATGAGCAGTTCTTC. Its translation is CASSPGLYNEQFF.

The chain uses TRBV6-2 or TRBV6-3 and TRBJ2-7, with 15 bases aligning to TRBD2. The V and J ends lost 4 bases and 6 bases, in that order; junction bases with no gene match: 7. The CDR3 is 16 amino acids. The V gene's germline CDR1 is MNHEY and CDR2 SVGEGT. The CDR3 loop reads CASSSMGLAGGSEQYF. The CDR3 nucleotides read TGTGCCAGCAGTTCCATGGGACTAGCGGGGGGAAGCGAGCAGTACTTC.

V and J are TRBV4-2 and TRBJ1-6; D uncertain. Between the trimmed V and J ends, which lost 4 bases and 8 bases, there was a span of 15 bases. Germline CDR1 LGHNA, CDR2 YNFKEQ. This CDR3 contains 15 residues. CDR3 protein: CASSLPRWWDSPLHF. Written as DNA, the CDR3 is TGTGCCAGCAGCCTCCCTAGGTGGTGGGATTCACCCCTCCACTTT.

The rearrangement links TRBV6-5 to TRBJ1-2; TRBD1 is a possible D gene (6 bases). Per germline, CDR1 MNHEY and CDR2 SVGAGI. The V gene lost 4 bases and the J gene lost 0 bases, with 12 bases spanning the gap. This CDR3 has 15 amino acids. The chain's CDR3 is CASSSPQGSNYGYTF. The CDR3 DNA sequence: TGTGCCAGCAGTTCCCCACAGGGATCTAACTATGGCTACACCTTC.

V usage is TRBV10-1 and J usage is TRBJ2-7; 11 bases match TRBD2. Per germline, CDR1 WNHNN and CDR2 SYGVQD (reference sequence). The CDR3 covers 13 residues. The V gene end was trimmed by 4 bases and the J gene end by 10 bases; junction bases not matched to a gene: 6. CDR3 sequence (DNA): TGCGCCAGCAGTGCGACAACTAGCGGGGGACAGTACTTC. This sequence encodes CASSATTSGGQYF.

As DNA, the CDR3 is TGTGCCAGCAGTTACGGCAGGGGGAATTCACCCCTCCACTTT. The encoded protein is CASSYGRGNSPLHF. V is TRBV6-5 and J is TRBJ1-6; TRBD1 matches 7 bases. The germline V gene has CDR1 MNHEY and CDR2 SVGAGI. The V segment lost 2 bases and the J segment 7 bases; nucleotides outside the gene matches: 2. The CDR3 totals 14 residues.

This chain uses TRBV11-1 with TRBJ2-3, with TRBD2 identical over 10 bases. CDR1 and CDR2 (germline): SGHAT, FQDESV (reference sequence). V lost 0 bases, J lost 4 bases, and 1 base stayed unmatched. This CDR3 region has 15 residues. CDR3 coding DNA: TGTGCCAGCAGCTTAGCTAGCGGGGGGTCAGATACGCAGTATTTT. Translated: CASSLASGGSDTQYF.

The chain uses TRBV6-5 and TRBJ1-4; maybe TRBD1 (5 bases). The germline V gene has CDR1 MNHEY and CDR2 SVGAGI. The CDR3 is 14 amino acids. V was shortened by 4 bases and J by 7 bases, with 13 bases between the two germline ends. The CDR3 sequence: CASSLSRGGEKLFF. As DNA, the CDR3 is TGTGCCAGCAGTTTGAGTCGGGGGGGTGAAAAACTGTTTTTT.

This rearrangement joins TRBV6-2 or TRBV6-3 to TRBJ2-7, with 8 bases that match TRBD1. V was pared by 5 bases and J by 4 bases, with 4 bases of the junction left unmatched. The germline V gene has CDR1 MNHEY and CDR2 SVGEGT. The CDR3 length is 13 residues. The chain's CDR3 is CASSKTGGYEQYF. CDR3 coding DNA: TGTGCCAGCAGTAAAACAGGGGGGTACGAGCAGTACTTC.

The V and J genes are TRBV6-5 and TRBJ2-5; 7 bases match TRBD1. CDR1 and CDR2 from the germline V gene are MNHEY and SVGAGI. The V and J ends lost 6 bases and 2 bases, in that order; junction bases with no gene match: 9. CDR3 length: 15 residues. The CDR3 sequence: CASRGRDRLQETQYF. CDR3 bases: TGTGCCAGCAGAGGCCGGGACAGACTACAAGAGACCCAGTACTTC.

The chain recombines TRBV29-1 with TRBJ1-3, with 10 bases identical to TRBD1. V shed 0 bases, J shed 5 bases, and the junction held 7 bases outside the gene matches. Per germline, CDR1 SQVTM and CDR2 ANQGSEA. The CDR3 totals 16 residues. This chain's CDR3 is CSVEDPGQGSRNTIYF. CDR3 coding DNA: TGCAGCGTTGAAGATCCGGGACAGGGGTCCAGAAACACCATATATTTT.

The CDR3 nucleotides read TGTGCCAGCAGCTCAGGACTAGCGGGCGGGTATGAGCAGTTCTTC. It translates to CASSSGLAGGYEQFF. The chain links TRBV5-4 to TRBJ2-1; 11 bases are a match to TRBD2. After removal of 3 bases from V and 8 bases from J, the junction contained 7 bases not matched to a gene. The CDR3 covers 15 residues. Germline V gene lookup returns CDR1 SGHNT and CDR2 YYREEE (reference sequence).

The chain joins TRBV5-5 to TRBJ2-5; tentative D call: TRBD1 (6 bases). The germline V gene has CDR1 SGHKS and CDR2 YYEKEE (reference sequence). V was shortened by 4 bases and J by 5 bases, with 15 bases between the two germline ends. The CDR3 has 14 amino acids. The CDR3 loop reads CASSRQAWRETQYF. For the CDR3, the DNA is TGTGCCAGCAGCAGACAGGCCTGGCGGGAGACCCAGTACTTC.

CDR3 amino acids: CASSLVFGGEAEQFF. The CDR3 DNA reads as TGTGCCAGCAGCTTAGTTTTCGGGGGTGAGGCTGAGCAGTTCTTC. The genes are TRBV7-2 and TRBJ2-1; TRBD2 might be the D (6 bases). The CDR3 is 15 residues long. V was shortened by 1 base and J by 9 bases, with 16 bases between the two germline ends. Germline CDR1 reads SGHTA; CDR2 reads FQGNSA.

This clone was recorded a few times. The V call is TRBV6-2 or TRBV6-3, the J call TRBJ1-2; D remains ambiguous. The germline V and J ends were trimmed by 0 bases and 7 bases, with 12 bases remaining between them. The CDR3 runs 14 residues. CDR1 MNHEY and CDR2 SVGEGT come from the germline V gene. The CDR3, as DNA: TGTGCCAGCAGTTACTCGATGGAGGGTGGTGGCTACACCTTC. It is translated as CASSYSMEGGGYTF.

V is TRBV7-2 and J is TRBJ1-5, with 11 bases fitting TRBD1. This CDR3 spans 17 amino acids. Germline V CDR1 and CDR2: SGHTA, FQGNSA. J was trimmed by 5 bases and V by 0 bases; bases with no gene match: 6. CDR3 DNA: TGTGCCAGCAGCTTAGCGCCAGGGACAGGGGGTTATCAGCCCCAGCATTTT. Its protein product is CASSLAPGTGGYQPQHF.

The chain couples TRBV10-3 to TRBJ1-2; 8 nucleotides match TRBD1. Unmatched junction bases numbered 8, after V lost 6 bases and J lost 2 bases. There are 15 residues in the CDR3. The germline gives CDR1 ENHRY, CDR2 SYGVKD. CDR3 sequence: CAIRTPGGANYGYTF. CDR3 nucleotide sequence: TGTGCCATCAGGACCCCAGGGGGCGCGAACTATGGCTACACCTTC.

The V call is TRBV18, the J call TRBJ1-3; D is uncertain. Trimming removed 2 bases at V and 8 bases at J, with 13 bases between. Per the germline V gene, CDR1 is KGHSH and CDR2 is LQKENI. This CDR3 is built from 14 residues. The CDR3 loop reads CASSPAFVAHTIYF. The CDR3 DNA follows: TGTGCCAGCTCACCAGCTTTCGTGGCCCACACCATATATTTT.

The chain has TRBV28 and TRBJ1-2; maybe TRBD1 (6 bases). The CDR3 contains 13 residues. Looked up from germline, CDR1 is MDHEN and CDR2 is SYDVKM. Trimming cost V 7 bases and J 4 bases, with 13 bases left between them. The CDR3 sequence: CASTQDRGYGYTF. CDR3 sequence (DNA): TGTGCCAGCACCCAGGACAGAGGCTATGGCTACACCTTC.

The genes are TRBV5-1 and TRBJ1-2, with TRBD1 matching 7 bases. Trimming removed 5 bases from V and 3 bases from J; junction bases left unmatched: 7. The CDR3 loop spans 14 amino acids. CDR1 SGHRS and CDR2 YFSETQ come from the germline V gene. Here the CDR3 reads CASRGAGGDYGYTF. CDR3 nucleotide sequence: TGCGCCAGCAGGGGCGCAGGGGGAGACTATGGCTACACCTTC. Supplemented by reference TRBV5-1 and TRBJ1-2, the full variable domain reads KAGVTQTPRYLIKTRGQQVTLSCSPISGHRSVSWYQQTPGQGLQFLFEYFSETQRNKGNFPGRFSGRQFSNSRSEMNVSTLELGDSALYLCASRGAGGDYGYTFGSGTRLTVV.

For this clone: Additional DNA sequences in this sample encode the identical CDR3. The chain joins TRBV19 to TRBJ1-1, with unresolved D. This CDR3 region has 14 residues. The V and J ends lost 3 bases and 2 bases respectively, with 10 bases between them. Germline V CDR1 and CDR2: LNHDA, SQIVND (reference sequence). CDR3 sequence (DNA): TGTGCCAGTAGTATCGGTCAGGTCAACACTGAAGCTTTCTTT. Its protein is CASSIGQVNTEAFF. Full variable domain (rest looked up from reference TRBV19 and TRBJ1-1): DGGITQSPKYLFRKEGQNVTLSCEQNLNHDAMYWYRQDPGQGLRLIYYSQIVNDFQKGDIAEGYSVSREKKESFPLTVTSAQKNPTAFYLCASSIGQVNTEAFFGQGTRLTVV.

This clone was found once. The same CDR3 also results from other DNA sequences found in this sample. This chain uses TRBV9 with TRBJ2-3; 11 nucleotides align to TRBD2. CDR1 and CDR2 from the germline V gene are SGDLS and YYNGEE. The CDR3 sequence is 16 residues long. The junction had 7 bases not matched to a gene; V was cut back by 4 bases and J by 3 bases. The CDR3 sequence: CASSTGLAGRTDTQYF. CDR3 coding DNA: TGTGCCAGCAGCACCGGACTAGCGGGCCGGACAGATACGCAGTATTTT.

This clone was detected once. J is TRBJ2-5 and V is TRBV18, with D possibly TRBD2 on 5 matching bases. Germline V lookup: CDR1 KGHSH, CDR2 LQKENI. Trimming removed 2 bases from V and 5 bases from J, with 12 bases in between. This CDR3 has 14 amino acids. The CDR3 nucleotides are TGTGCCAGCTCACCAGTTGAGGGAAGGGAGACCCAGTACTTC. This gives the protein CASSPVEGRETQYF.

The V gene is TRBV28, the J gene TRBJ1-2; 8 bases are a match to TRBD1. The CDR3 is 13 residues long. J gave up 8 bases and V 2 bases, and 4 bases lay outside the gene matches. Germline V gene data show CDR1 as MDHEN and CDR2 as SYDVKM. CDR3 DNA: TGTGCCAGCAGTTTAAGACAGGGGCCCGGCTACACCTTC. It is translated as CASSLRQGPGYTF.

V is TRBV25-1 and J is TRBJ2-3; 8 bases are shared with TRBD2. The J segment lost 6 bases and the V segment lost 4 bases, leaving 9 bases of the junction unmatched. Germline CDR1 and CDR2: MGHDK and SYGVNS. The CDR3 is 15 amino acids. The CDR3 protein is CASSGVAGTRDTQYF. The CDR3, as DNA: TGTGCCAGCAGTGGGGTAGCGGGGACGCGGGATACGCAGTATTTT.